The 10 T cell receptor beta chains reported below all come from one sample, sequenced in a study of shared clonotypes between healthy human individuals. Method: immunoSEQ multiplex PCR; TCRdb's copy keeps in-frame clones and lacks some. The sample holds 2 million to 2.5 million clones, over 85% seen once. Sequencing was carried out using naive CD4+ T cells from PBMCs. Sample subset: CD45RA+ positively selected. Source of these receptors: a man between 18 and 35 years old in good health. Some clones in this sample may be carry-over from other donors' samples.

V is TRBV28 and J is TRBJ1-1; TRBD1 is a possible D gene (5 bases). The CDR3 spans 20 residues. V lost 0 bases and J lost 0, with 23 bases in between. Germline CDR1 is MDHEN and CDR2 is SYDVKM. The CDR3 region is CASSLWYPRGEVGMNTEAFF. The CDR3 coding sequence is TGTGCCAGCAGTTTATGGTACCCCCGAGGGGAGGTGGGGATGAACACTGAAGCTTTCTTT.

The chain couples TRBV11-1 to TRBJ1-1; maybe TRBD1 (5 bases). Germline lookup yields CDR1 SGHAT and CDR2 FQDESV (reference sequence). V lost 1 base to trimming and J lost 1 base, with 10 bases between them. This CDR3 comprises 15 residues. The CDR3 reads CASSLVNGGNTEAFF. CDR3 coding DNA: TGTGCCAGCAGCTTAGTTAACGGGGGGAACACTGAAGCTTTCTTT.

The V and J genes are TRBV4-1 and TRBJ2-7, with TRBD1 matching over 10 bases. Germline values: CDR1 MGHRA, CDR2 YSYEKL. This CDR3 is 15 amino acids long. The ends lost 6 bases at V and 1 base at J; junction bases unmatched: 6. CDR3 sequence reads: CASSGPGQGSYEQYF. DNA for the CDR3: TGCGCCAGCAGTGGTCCGGGACAGGGGTCCTACGAGCAGTACTTC.

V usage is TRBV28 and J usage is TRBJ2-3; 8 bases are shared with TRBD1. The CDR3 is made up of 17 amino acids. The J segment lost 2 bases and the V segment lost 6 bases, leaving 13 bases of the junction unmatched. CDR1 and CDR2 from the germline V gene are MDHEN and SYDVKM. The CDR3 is CASRITGGLKVTDTQYF. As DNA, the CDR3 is TGTGCCAGCAGAATAACAGGGGGACTTAAAGTCACAGATACGCAGTATTTT.

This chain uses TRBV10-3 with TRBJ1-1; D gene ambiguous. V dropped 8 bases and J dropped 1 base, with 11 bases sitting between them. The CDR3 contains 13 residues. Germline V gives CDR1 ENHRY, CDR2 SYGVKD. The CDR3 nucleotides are TGTGCCATCGGATTCACCGGGAACACTGAAGCTTTCTTT. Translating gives CAIGFTGNTEAFF.

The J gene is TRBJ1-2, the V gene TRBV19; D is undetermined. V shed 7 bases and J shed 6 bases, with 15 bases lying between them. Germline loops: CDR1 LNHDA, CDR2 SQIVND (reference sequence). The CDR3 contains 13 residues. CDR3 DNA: TGTGCCAGTAAAGACGGGAATCTAGATGGCTACACCTTC. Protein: CASKDGNLDGYTF.

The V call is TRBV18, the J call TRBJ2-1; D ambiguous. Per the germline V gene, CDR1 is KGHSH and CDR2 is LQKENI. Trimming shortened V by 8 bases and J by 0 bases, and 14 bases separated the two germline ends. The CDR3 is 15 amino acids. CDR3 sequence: CASTKRSGSYNEQFF. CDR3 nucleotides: TGTGCCAGCACTAAGAGGTCGGGCTCCTACAATGAGCAGTTCTTC.

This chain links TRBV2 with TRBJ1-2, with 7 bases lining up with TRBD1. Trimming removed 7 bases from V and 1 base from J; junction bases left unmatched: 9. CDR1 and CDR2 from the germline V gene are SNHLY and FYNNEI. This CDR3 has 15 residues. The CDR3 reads CASNKQGWGNYGYTF. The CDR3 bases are TGTGCCAGCAATAAACAGGGGTGGGGTAACTATGGCTACACCTTC.

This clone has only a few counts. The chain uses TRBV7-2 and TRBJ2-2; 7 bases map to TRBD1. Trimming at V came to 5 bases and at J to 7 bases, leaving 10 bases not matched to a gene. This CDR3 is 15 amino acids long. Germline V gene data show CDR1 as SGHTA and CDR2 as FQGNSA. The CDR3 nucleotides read TGTGCCAGCAGCCTCGACAGGGTGAGGAGCGGGGAGCTGTTTTTT. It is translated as CASSLDRVRSGELFF.

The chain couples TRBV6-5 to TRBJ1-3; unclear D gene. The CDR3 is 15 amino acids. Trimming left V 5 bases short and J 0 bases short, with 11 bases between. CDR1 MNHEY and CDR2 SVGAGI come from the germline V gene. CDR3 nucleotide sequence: TGTGCCAGCAGTAGGAGCCAGAGCTCTGGAAACACCATATATTTT. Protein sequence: CASSRSQSSGNTIYF.